A selection of T cell receptor beta chains follows, all from one sample in a study of blood T cells in healthy people across ages. A single record per CDR3 protein comes from TCRdb applying MiXCR to the 5' RACE reads. The sample yields over 1.5 million distinct CDR3 sequences, just under 50% seen once. Input material: blood. These TCRs come from a woman aged 40 to 50 in good health. Both conserved end residues are part of each CDR3. Each record gives: J gene, V gene, D gene, clone size, CDR3 protein, CDR3 DNA. A D gene is named only where the DNA matches it firmly. Clone size, where shown, is once, few, many, or a class for clones that have expanded.

j_gene: TRBJ1-4
v_gene: TRBV5-1
d_gene: .
abundance: .
CDR3aa: CASSLQPDLTNEKLFF
CDR3nt: TGCGCCAGCAGCTTGCAGCCGGATCTAACTAATGAAAAACTGTTTTTT

j_gene: TRBJ1-2
v_gene: TRBV6-5
d_gene: TRBD1
abundance: .
CDR3aa: CASKTGDRERSGYTF
CDR3nt: TGTGCCAGCAAGACAGGGGACAGGGAACGTTCTGGCTACACCTTC

j_gene: TRBJ1-5
v_gene: TRBV4-1
d_gene: TRBD1
abundance: once
CDR3aa: CASSQVPDRADSNQPQHF
CDR3nt: TGCGCCAGCAGCCAAGTTCCCGACAGGGCCGATAGCAATCAGCCCCAGCATTTT

j_gene: TRBJ2-6
v_gene: TRBV20-1
d_gene: .
abundance: .
CDR3aa: CSVAAGANVLTF
CDR3nt: TGCAGTGTTGCGGCTGGGGCCAACGTCCTGACTTTC

j_gene: TRBJ2-7
v_gene: TRBV15
d_gene: TRBD1
abundance: .
CDR3aa: CATREGRDSYEQYF
CDR3nt: TGTGCCACCCGTGAGGGACGGGACAGCTACGAGCAGTACTTC

j_gene: TRBJ2-1
v_gene: TRBV5-6
d_gene: TRBD2
abundance: .
CDR3aa: CASNIYRGLAGGEQFF
CDR3nt: TGTGCCAGCAACATCTACAGGGGACTAGCGGGGGGTGAGCAGTTCTTC

j_gene: TRBJ1-2
v_gene: TRBV7-9
d_gene: .
abundance: few
CDR3aa: CASSSGRSPNYGYTF
CDR3nt: TGTGCCAGCAGCTCCGGACGGTCTCCTAACTATGGCTACACCTTC

j_gene: TRBJ2-3
v_gene: TRBV4-3
d_gene: .
abundance: .
CDR3aa: CASSQDYGAVTDTQYF
CDR3nt: TGCGCCAGCAGCCAAGATTACGGGGCCGTCACAGATACGCAGTATTTT

j_gene: TRBJ2-3
v_gene: TRBV20-1
d_gene: TRBD1
abundance: .
CDR3aa: CSALRDRGPNTQYF
CDR3nt: TGCAGTGCTCTCCGGGACAGGGGGCCGAATACGCAGTATTTT

j_gene: TRBJ1-2
v_gene: TRBV20-1
d_gene: .
abundance: .
CDR3aa: CSAKGEGGGYTF
CDR3nt: TGCAGTGCCAAGGGAGAAGGCGGGGGCTACACCTTC

j_gene: TRBJ2-5
v_gene: TRBV6-6
d_gene: .
abundance: few
CDR3aa: CASSYSRGGGSETQYF
CDR3nt: TGTGCCAGCAGTTACTCGAGAGGGGGGGGTTCGGAGACCCAGTACTTC

j_gene: TRBJ1-1
v_gene: TRBV5-1
d_gene: .
abundance: .
CDR3aa: CASSLAGSDAGLNTEAFF
CDR3nt: TGCGCCAGCAGCTTGGCCGGTTCTGATGCAGGGCTGAACACTGAAGCTTTCTTT

j_gene: TRBJ2-7
v_gene: TRBV20-1
d_gene: .
abundance: .
CDR3aa: CSASFVGGSYEQYF
CDR3nt: TGCAGTGCTAGTTTTGTGGGGGGCTCCTACGAGCAGTACTTC

j_gene: TRBJ1-5
v_gene: TRBV20-1
d_gene: .
abundance: .
CDR3aa: CSASSTLVPRGNQPQHF
CDR3nt: TGCAGTGCTAGCTCGACTCTAGTTCCCCGGGGAAATCAGCCCCAGCATTTT

j_gene: TRBJ2-7
v_gene: TRBV6-1
d_gene: .
abundance: .
CDR3aa: CASSEEASAYEQYF
CDR3nt: TGTGCCAGCAGTGAAGAAGCGAGCGCCTACGAGCAGTACTTC

j_gene: TRBJ1-4
v_gene: TRBV4-1
d_gene: TRBD1
abundance: few
CDR3aa: CASQSGGNEKLFF
CDR3nt: TGCGCCAGTCAATCAGGGGGAAATGAAAAACTGTTTTTT

j_gene: TRBJ1-6
v_gene: TRBV20-1
d_gene: .
abundance: .
CDR3aa: CSATRARINSPLHF
CDR3nt: TGCAGTGCTACGCGAGCCAGGATTAATTCACCCCTCCACTTT

j_gene: TRBJ2-1
v_gene: TRBV29-1
d_gene: .
abundance: .
CDR3aa: CSGLKNNEQFF
CDR3nt: TGCAGCGGCCTAAAAAACAATGAGCAGTTCTTC

j_gene: TRBJ2-5
v_gene: TRBV28
d_gene: .
abundance: .
CDR3aa: CASRPAGPWETQYF
CDR3nt: TGTGCCAGCAGACCAGCCGGGCCGTGGGAGACCCAGTACTTC

j_gene: TRBJ2-1
v_gene: TRBV20-1
d_gene: TRBD2
abundance: .
CDR3aa: CSAGDLGLAGNEQFF
CDR3nt: TGCAGTGCTGGGGACTTGGGACTAGCAGGCAATGAGCAGTTCTTC

j_gene: TRBJ2-4
v_gene: TRBV5-1
d_gene: .
abundance: few
CDR3aa: CASSLGQVLKNIQYF
CDR3nt: TGCGCCAGCAGCTTGGGACAGGTCCTCAAAAACATTCAGTACTTC

j_gene: TRBJ1-4
v_gene: TRBV5-1
d_gene: TRBD1
abundance: few
CDR3aa: CASSLTGGGDEKLFF
CDR3nt: TGCGCCAGCAGCCTAACAGGGGGCGGGGATGAAAAACTGTTTTTT

j_gene: TRBJ1-6
v_gene: TRBV4-1
d_gene: .
abundance: .
CDR3aa: CASSQDFGGLANSPLHF
CDR3nt: TGCGCCAGCAGCCAAGATTTCGGAGGGTTAGCTAATTCACCCCTCCACTTT

j_gene: TRBJ2-3
v_gene: TRBV6-5
d_gene: .
abundance: .
CDR3aa: CASRTSKVPDTQYF
CDR3nt: TGTGCCAGCAGAACTAGTAAGGTTCCAGATACGCAGTATTTT

j_gene: TRBJ2-1
v_gene: TRBV7-9
d_gene: .
abundance: .
CDR3aa: CASSIAGTGVNEQFF
CDR3nt: TGTGCCAGCAGCATAGCGGGGACAGGTGTCAATGAGCAGTTCTTC

j_gene: TRBJ2-1
v_gene: TRBV21-1
d_gene: .
abundance: .
CDR3aa: CASSKGREGNEQFF
CDR3nt: TGTGCCAGCAGCAAAGGGCGGGAGGGGAATGAGCAGTTCTTC

j_gene: TRBJ2-3
v_gene: TRBV7-2
d_gene: TRBD1
abundance: .
CDR3aa: CASVLSGTGIVTDTQYF
CDR3nt: TGTGCCAGCGTACTATCTGGGACAGGGATTGTCACAGATACGCAGTATTTT

j_gene: TRBJ2-7
v_gene: TRBV6-1
d_gene: TRBD1
abundance: .
CDR3aa: CASSPGTGDFVTYEQYF
CDR3nt: TGTGCCAGCAGCCCCGGGACAGGGGATTTTGTAACCTACGAGCAGTACTTC

j_gene: TRBJ1-1
v_gene: TRBV6-2/TRBV6-3
d_gene: .
abundance: few
CDR3aa: CASSYAITEAFF
CDR3nt: TGTGCCAGCAGTTATGCGATAACTGAAGCTTTCTTT

j_gene: TRBJ2-2
v_gene: TRBV7-9
d_gene: .
abundance: .
CDR3aa: CASSLQGRRTGELFF
CDR3nt: TGTGCCAGCAGCTTACAGGGGCGAAGAACCGGGGAGCTGTTTTTT

j_gene: TRBJ1-1
v_gene: TRBV20-1
d_gene: .
abundance: .
CDR3aa: CSAIRALNTEAFF
CDR3nt: TGCAGTGCCATCCGGGCGTTGAACACTGAAGCTTTCTTT

j_gene: TRBJ2-7
v_gene: TRBV4-3
d_gene: TRBD1
abundance: few
CDR3aa: CASSQSGTGRYEQYF
CDR3nt: TGCGCCAGCAGCCAATCCGGGACAGGGAGGTACGAGCAGTACTTC

j_gene: TRBJ2-3
v_gene: TRBV5-1
d_gene: .
abundance: .
CDR3aa: CASSLNGVATDTRYF
CDR3nt: TGCGCCAGCAGCTTGAATGGGGTTGCCACAGATACGCGGTATTTT

j_gene: TRBJ2-5
v_gene: TRBV20-1
d_gene: .
abundance: few
CDR3aa: CSAREAVRQETQYF
CDR3nt: TGCAGTGCTAGAGAAGCGGTCAGACAAGAGACCCAGTACTTC

j_gene: TRBJ2-7
v_gene: TRBV14
d_gene: .
abundance: few
CDR3aa: CASSQGRWEQYF
CDR3nt: TGTGCCAGCAGCCAAGGGCGTTGGGAGCAGTACTTC

j_gene: TRBJ2-7
v_gene: TRBV28
d_gene: TRBD1
abundance: few
CDR3aa: CASSSPIGQGAGEQYF
CDR3nt: TGTGCCAGCAGTTCGCCAATCGGACAGGGCGCTGGAGAGCAGTACTTC